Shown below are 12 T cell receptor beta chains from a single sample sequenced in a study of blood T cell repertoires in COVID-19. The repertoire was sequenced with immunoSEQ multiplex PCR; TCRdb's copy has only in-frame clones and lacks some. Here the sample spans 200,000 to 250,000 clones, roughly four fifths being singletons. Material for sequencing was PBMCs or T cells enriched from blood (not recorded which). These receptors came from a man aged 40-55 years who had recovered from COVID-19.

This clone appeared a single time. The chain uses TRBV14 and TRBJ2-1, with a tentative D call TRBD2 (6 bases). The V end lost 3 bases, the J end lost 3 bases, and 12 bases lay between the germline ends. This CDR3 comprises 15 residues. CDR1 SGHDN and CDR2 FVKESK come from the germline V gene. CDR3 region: CASSQGGVNYNEQFF. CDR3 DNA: TGTGCCAGCAGCCAGGGGGGAGTCAACTACAATGAGCAGTTCTTC.

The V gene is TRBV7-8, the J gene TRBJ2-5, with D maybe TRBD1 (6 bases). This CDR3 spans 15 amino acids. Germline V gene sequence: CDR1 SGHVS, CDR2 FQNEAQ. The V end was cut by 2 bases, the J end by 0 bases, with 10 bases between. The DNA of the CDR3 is TGTGCCAGCAGCTTATTAAGGACAGACCAAGAGACCCAGTACTTC. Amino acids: CASSLLRTDQETQYF.

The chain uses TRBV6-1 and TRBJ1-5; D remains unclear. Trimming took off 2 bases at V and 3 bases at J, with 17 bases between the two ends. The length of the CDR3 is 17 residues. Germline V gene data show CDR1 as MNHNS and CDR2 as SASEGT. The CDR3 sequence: CASSELTAGWDNQPQHF. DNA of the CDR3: TGTGCCAGCAGTGAACTTACGGCGGGTTGGGACAATCAGCCCCAGCATTTT.

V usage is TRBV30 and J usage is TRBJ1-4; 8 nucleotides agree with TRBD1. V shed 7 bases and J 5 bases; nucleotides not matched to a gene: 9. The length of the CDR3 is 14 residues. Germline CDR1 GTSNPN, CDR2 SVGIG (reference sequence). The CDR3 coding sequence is TGTGCCTACCAGGGACAGGCTGGGAATGAAAAACTGTTTTTT. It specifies CAYQGQAGNEKLFF.

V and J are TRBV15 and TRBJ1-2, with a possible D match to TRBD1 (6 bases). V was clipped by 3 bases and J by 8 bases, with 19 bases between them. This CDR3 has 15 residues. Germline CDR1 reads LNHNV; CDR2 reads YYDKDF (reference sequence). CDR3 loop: CATSRGDTRVSGYTF. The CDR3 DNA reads TGTGCCACCAGCAGGGGGGACACCCGTGTTAGCGGCTACACCTTC. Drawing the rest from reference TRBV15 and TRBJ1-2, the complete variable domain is DAMVIQNPRYQVTQFGKPVTLSCSQTLNHNVMYWYQQKSSQAPKLLFHYYDKDFNNEADTPDNFQSRRPNTSFCFLDIRSPGLGDTAMYLCATSRGDTRVSGYTFGSGTRLTVV.

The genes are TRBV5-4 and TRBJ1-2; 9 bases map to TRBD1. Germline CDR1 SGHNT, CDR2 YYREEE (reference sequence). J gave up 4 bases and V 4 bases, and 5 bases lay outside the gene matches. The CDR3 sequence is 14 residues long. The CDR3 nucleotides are TGTGCCAGCAGCCGGACAGGGGTTTCCTATGGCTACACCTTC. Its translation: CASSRTGVSYGYTF.

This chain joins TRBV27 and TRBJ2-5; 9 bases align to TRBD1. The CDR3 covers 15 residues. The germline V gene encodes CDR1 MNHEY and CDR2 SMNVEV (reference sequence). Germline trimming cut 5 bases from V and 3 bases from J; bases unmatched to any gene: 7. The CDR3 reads CASSHTTGGEETQYF. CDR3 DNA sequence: TGTGCCAGCAGTCATACCACAGGGGGCGAAGAGACCCAGTACTTC.

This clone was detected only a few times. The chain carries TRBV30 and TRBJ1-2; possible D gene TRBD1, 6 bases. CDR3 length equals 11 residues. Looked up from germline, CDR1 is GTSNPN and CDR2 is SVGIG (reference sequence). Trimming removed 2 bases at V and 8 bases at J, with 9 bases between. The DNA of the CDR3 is TGTGCCTGGAGTACAGGGATCGGCTACACCTTC. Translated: CAWSTGIGYTF.

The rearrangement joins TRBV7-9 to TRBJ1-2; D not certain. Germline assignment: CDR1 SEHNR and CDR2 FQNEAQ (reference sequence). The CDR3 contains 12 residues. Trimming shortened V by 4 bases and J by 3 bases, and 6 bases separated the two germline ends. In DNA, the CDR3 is TGTGCCAGCAGCTATCAGGACTATGGCTACACCTTC. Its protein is CASSYQDYGYTF.

The CDR3 bases are TGTGCCAGCAGTTTATCGTGGTCACAGGGCGAGCAGTACTTC. As protein: CASSLSWSQGEQYF. The V and J genes are TRBV28 and TRBJ2-7, with D perhaps TRBD1 (6 bases). In germline, CDR1 is MDHEN, CDR2 SYDVKM. Trimming removed 1 base at V and 6 bases at J, with 13 bases between. The CDR3 has 14 residues.

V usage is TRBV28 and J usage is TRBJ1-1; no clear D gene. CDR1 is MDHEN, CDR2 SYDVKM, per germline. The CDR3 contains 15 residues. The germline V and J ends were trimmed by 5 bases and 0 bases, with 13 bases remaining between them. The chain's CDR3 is CASSLLAGMNTEAFF. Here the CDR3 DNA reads TGTGCCAGCAGTCTGTTGGCGGGGATGAACACTGAAGCTTTCTTT.

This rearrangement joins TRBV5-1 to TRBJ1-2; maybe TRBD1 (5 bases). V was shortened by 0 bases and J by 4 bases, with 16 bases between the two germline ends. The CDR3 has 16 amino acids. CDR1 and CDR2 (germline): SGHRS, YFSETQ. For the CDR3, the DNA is TGCGCCAGCAGCTTGGACTTCCAGGGCTTTGGCTATGGCTACACCTTC. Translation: CASSLDFQGFGYGYTF. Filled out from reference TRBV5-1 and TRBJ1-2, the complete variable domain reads KAGVTQTPRYLIKTRGQQVTLSCSPISGHRSVSWYQQTPGQGLQFLFEYFSETQRNKGNFPGRFSGRQFSNSRSEMNVSTLELGDSALYLCASSLDFQGFGYGYTFGSGTRLTVV.